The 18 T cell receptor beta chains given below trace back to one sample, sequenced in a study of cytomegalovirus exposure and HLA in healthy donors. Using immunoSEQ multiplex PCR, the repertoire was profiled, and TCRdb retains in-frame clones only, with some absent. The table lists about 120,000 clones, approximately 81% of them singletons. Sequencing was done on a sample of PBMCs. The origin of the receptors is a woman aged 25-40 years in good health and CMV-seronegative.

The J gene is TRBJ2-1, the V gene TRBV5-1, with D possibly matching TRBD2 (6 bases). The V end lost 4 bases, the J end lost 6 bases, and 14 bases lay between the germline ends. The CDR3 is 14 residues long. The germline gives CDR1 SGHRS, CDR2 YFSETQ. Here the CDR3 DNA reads TGCGCCAGCAGCCCCATTAGTAGCGGCAATGAGCAGTTCTTC. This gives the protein CASSPISSGNEQFF.

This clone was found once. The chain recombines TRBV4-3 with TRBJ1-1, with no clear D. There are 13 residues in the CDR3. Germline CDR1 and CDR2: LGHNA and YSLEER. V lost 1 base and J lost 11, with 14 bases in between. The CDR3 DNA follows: TGCGCCAGCAGCCAAGGAAACGGGTATGTGGCTTTCTTT. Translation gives CASSQGNGYVAFF.

CDR3 DNA sequence: TGTGCCAGCAGCTTTCAGGGGGTGGGCACAGATACGCAGTATTTT. Amino acids: CASSFQGVGTDTQYF. The chain joins TRBV5-8 to TRBJ2-3, with TRBD1 matching 7 bases. CDR1 is SGHTS and CDR2 is YDEGEE in the germline V gene. V gave up 2 bases and J gave up 1 base; unmatched junction bases: 4. This CDR3 has 15 residues. Based on the CDR3 plus reference TRBV5-8 and TRBJ2-3, the full variable domain is EAGVTQSPTHLIKTRGQQATLRCSPISGHTSVYWYQQALGLGLQFLLWYDEGEERNRGNFPPRFSGRQFPNYSSELNVNALELEDSALYLCASSFQGVGTDTQYFGPGTRLTVL.

In nucleotides, the CDR3 is TGTGCCAGCAGGAAGGATTGGGACAGCTACGAGCAGTACTTC. Translation gives CASRKDWDSYEQYF. V is TRBV27 and J is TRBJ2-7; TRBD1 aligns across 7 bases. The CDR3 runs 14 residues. V lost 6 bases and J lost 3; bases outside the gene matches: 8. Germline CDR1 reads MNHEY; CDR2 reads SMNVEV (reference sequence).

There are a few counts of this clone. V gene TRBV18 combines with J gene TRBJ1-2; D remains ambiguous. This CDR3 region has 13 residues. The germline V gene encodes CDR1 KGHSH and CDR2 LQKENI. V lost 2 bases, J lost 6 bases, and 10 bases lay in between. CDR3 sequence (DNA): TGTGCCAGCTCACCATCATCCCGGGATGGCTACACCTTC. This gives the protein CASSPSSRDGYTF.

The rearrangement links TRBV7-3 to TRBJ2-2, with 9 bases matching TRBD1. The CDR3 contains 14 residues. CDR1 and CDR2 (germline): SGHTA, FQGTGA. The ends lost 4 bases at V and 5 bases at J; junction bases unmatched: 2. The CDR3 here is CASSWTGVTGELFF. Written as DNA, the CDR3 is TGTGCCAGCAGCTGGACAGGGGTAACCGGGGAGCTGTTTTTT.

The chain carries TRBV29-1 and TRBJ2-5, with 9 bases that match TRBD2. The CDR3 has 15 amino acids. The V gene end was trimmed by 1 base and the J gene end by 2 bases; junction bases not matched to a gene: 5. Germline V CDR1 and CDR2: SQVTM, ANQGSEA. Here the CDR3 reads CSVEVLAGRQETQYF. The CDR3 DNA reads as TGCAGCGTTGAAGTGCTAGCGGGGAGGCAAGAGACCCAGTACTTC.

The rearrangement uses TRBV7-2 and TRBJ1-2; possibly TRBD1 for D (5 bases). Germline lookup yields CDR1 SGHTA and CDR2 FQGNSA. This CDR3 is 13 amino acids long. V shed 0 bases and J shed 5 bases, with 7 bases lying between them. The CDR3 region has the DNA TGTGCCAGCAGCTTAGCGACAGAGTATGGCTACACCTTC. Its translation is CASSLATEYGYTF.

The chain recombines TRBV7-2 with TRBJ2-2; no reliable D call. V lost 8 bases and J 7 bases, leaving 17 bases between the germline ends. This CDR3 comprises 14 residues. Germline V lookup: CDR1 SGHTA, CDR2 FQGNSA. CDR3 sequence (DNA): TGTGCCAGCTCCAGTAGCCGACCCTTCGGGGAGCTGTTTTTT. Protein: CASSSSRPFGELFF.

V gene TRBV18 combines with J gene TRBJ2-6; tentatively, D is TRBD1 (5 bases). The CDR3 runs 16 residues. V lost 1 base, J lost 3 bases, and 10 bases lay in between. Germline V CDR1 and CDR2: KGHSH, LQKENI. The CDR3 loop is CASSPLHDSGANVLTF. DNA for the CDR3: TGTGCCAGCTCACCACTTCATGACAGTGGGGCCAACGTCCTGACTTTC.

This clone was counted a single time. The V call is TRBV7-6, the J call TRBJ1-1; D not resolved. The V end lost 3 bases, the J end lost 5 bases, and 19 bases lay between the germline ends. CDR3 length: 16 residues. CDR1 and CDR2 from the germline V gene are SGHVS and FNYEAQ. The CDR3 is CASSFSSESGRTEAFF. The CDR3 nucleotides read TGTGCCAGCAGCTTTAGTTCGGAAAGCGGAAGAACTGAAGCTTTCTTT.

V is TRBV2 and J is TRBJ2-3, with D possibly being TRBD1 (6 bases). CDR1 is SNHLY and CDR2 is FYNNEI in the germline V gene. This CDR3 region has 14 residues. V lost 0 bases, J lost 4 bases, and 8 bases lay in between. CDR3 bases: TGTGCCAGCAGTGAAGCGGGGGCGGCAGATACGCAGTATTTT. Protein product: CASSEAGAADTQYF.

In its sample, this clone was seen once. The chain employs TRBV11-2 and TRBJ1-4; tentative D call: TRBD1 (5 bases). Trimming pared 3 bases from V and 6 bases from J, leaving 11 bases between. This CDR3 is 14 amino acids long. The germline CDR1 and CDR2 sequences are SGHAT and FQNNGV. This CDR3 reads CASSLGGGDEKLFF. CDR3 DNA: TGTGCCAGCAGCTTGGGGGGAGGAGATGAAAAACTGTTTTTT.

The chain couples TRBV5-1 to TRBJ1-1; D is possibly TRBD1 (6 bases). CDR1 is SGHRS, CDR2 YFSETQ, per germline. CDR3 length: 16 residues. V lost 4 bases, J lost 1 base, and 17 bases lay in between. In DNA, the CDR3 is TGCGCCAGCAGCCTTTCAGACAGGAACCCGAACACTGAAGCTTTCTTT. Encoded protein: CASSLSDRNPNTEAFF.

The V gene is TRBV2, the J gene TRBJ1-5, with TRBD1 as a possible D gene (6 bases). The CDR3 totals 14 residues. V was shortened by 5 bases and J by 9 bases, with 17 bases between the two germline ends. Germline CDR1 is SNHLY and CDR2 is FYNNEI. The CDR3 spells CASSNTGKVRPQHF. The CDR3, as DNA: TGTGCCAGCAGTAATACAGGGAAGGTGCGGCCCCAGCATTTT.

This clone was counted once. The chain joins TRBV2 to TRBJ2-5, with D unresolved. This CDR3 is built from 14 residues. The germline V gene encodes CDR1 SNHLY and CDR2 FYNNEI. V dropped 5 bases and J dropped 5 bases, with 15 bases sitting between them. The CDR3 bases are TGTGCCAGCAGTTCGAGGCCCACGAGGGAGACCCAGTACTTC. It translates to CASSSRPTRETQYF.

Here the CDR3 DNA reads TGTGCCAGCAGCCTTAGCGGGGGGCCGTACAATGAGCAGTTCTTC. Amino acid sequence: CASSLSGGPYNEQFF. The chain recombines TRBV5-4 with TRBJ2-1; TRBD2 aligns across 10 bases. CDR1 SGHNT and CDR2 YYREEE come from the germline V gene (reference sequence). V lost 4 bases, J lost 4 bases, and 5 bases stayed unmatched. This CDR3 is built from 15 residues.

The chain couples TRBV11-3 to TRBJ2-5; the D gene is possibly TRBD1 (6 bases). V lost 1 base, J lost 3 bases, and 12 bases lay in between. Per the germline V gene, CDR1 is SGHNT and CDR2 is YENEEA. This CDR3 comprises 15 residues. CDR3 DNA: TGTGCCAGCAGCTTAGGGGAACAGGGAAAAGAGACCCAGTACTTC. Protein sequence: CASSLGEQGKETQYF.